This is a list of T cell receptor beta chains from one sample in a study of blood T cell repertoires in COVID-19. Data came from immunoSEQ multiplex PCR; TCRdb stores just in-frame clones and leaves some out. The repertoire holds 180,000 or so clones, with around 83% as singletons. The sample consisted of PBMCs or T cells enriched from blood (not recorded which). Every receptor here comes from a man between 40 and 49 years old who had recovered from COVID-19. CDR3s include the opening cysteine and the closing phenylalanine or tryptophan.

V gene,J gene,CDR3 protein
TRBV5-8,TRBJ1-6,CASSWEGEYNSPLHF
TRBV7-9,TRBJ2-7,CASGGGAREQYF
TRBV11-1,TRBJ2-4,CASSRDRLAKNIQYF
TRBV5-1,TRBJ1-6,CASSAGQELYNSPLHF
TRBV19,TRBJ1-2,CASRTGRSGYTF
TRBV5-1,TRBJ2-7,CASSEDPGGTYEQYF
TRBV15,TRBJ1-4,CATSRARQGNEKLFF
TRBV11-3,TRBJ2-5,CASSLGIARQETQYF
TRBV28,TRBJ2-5,CASSPRGSGHQETQYF
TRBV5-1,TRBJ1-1,CASSLRDTNTEAFF
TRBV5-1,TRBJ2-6,CASSLGPGGTGANVLTF
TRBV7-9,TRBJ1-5,CASSFARGNQPQHF
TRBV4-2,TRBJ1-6,CASSQDKKQGTVPDSPLHF
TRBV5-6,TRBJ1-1,CASRPPFEGTEAFF
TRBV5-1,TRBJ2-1,CASSPTSGSTLSSYNEQFF
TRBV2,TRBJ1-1,CASIQNTEAFF
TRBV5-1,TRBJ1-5,CASSLGTGGGPQHF
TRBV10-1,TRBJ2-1,CASSEDGEEQFF
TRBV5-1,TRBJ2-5,CASSPRRHQETQYF
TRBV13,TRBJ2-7,CASSERQGSYEQYF
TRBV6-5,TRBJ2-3,CASRRDSTDTQYF
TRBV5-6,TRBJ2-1,CAGMASRHNEQFF
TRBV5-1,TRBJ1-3,CASRGGAGRGNTIYF